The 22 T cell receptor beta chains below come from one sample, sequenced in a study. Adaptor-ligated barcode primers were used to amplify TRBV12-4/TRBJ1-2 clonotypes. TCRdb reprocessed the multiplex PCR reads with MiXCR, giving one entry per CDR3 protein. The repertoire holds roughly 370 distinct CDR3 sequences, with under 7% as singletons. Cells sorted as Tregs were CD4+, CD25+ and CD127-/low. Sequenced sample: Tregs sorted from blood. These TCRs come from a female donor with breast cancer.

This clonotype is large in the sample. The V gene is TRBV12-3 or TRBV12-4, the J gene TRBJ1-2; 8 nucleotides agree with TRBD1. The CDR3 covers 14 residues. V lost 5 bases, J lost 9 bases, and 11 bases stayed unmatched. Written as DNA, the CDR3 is TGTGCCAGCAGTCCCAGTGGACAGGGAAGTCGCTACACCTTC. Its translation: CASSPSGQGSRYTF.

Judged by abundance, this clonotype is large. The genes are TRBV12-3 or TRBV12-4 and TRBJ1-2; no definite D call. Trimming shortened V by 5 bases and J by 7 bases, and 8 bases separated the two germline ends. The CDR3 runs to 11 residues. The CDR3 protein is CASSPGLGYTF. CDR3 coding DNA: TGTGCCAGCAGTCCTGGTCTTGGCTACACCTTC.

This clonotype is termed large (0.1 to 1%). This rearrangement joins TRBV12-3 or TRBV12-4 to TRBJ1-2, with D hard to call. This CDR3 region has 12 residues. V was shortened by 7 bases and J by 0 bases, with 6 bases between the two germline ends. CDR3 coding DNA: TGTGCCAGCACAGACGCTAACTATGGCTACACCTTC. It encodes CASTDANYGYTF.

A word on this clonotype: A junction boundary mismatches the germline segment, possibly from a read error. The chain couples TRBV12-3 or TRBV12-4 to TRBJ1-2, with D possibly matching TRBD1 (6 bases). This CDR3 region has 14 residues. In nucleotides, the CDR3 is TGTGCCAGCAGTTCGGACAGAATTAACTACGGCTACACCTTC. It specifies CASSSDRINYGYTF.

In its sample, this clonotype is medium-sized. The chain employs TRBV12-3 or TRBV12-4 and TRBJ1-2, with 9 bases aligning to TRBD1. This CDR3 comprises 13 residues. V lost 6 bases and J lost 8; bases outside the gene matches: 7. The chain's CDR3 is CASSPGQGDGYTF. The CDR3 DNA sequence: TGTGCCAGCAGCCCGGGACAGGGTGACGGCTACACCTTC.

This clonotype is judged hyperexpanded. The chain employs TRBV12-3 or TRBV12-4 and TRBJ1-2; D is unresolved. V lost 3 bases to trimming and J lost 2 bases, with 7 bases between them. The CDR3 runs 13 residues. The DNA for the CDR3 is TGTGCCAGCAGTTTGACCCAGAACTATGGCTACACCTTC. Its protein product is CASSLTQNYGYTF.

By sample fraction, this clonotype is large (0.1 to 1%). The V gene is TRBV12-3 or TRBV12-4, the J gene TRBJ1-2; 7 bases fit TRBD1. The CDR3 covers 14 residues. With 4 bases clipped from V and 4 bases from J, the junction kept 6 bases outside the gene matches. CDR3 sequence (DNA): TGTGCCAGCAGTTCCGGGACAGAGGTCTATGGCTACACCTTC. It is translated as CASSSGTEVYGYTF.

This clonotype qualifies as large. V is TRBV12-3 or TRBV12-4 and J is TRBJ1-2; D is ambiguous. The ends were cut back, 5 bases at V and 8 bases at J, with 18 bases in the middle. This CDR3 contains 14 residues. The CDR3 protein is CASSPPDLPEGYTF. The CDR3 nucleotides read TGTGCCAGCAGTCCTCCGGACCTTCCCGAGGGCTACACCTTC.

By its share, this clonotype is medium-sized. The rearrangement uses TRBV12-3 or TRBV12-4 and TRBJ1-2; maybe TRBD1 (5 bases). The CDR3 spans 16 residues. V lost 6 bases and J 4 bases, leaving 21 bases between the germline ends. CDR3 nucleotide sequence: TGTGCCAGCAGCAAACCGACAGTCTCCCGGATCTATGGCTACACCTTC. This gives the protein CASSKPTVSRIYGYTF.

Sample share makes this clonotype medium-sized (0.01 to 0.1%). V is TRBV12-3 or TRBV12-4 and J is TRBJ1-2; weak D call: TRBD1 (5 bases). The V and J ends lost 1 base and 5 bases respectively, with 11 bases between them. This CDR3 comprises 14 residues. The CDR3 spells CASSLGQWVYGYTF. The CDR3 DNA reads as TGTGCCAGCAGTTTAGGACAGTGGGTATATGGCTACACCTTC.

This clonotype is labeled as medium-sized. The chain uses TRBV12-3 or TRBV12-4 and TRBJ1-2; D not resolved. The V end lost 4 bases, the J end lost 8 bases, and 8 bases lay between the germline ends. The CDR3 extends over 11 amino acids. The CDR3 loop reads CASSSMGGYTF. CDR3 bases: TGTGCCAGCAGTTCAATGGGAGGCTACACCTTC.

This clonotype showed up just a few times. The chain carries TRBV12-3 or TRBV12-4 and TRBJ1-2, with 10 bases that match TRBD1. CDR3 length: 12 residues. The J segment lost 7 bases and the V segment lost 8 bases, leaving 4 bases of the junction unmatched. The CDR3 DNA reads TGTGCCAGCGCCGGGACAGGGGCTGGCTACACCTTC. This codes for CASAGTGAGYTF.

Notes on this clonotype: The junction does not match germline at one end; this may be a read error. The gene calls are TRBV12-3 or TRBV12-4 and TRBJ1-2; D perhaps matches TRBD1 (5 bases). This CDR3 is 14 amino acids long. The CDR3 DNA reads TGTACCAGCAGTCTAGCAGGGATTAACTATGGCTACACCTTC. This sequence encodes CTSSLAGINYGYTF.

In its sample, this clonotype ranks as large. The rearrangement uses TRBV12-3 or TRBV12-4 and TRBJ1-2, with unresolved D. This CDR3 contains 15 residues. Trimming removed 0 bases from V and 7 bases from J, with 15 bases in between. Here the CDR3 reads CASSLARVEVSGYTF. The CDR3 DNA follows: TGTGCCAGCAGTTTAGCGCGCGTGGAGGTGTCTGGCTACACCTTC.

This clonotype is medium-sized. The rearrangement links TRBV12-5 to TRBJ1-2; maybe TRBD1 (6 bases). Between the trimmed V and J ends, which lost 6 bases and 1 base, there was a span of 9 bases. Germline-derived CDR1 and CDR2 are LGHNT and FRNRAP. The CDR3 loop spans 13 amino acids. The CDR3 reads CASGPDSNYGYTF. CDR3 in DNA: TGTGCTAGTGGACCGGACAGTAACTATGGCTACACCTTC.

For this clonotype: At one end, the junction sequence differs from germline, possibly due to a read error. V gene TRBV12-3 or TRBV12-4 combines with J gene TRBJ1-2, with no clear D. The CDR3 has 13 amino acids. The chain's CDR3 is CASSLQLDYGYAF. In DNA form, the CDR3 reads TGCGCCAGCAGTTTACAGCTAGACTATGGCTACGCCTTC.

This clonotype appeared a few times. The CDR3 nucleotides read TGTGCCAGCAGTCTCGCGGGACAGAGTCTCTATGGCTACACCTTC. This sequence encodes CASSLAGQSLYGYTF. V is TRBV12-3 or TRBV12-4 and J is TRBJ1-2, with 7 bases aligning to TRBD1. CDR3 length equals 15 residues. The V segment lost 5 bases and the J segment 4 bases; nucleotides outside the gene matches: 10.

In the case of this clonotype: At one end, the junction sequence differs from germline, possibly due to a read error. As DNA, the CDR3 is TGTGCCTGCAGTTTCCAACAGCCCTGGGGCTACACCTTC. It encodes CACSFQQPWGYTF. The V gene is TRBV12-3 or TRBV12-4, the J gene TRBJ1-2; D is unresolved. There are 13 residues in the CDR3.

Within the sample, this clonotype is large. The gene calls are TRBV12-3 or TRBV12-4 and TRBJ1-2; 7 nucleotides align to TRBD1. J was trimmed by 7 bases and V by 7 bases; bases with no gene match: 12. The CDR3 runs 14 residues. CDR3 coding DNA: TGTGCCAGCATCAACGGACAGGCCTCCTTTGGCTACACCTTC. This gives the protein CASINGQASFGYTF.

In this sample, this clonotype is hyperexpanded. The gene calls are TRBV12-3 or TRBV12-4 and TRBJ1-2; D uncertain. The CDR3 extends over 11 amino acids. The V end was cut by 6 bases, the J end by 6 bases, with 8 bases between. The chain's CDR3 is CASSWGHGYTF. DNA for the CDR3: TGTGCCAGCAGCTGGGGTCATGGCTACACCTTC.

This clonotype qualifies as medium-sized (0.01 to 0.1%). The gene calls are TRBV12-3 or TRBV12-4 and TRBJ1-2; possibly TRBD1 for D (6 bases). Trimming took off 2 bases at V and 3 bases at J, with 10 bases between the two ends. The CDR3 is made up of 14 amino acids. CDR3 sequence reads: CASSLQDSYYGYTF. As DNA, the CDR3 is TGTGCCAGCAGTTTACAGGACAGTTACTATGGCTACACCTTC.

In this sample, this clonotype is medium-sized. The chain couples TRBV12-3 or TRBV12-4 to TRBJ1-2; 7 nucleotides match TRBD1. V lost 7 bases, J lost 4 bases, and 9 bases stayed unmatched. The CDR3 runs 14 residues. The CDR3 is CASTMGQLRYGYTF. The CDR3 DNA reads TGTGCCAGCACCATGGGACAGCTACGCTATGGCTACACCTTC.